This TCR beta chain stems from a study of pediatric ulcerative colitis. The CDR3 sequence is 15 residues long. In germline, CDR1 is MNHEY, CDR2 SMNVEV (reference sequence). V dropped 2 bases and J dropped 1 base, with 9 bases sitting between them. Details on this clone: Its antigen is unidentified.

Profiled with immunoSEQ multiplex PCR; TCRdb holds only in-frame clones, not every one. The sample yields tens of thousands of clones, 80% to 90% seen once. Study-level points and caveats: Substantially fewer templates came from a couple of patients' blood samples.

The rearrangement uses TRBV27 and TRBJ2-1; D not resolved. Material for sequencing was blood. This sequence was found in a boy between 10 and 17 years old with severe ulcerative colitis. The CDR3 region is CASSLRFGSYNEQFF. The CDR3 DNA reads as TGTGCCAGCAGTTTAAGGTTCGGTTCCTACAATGAGCAGTTCTTC.